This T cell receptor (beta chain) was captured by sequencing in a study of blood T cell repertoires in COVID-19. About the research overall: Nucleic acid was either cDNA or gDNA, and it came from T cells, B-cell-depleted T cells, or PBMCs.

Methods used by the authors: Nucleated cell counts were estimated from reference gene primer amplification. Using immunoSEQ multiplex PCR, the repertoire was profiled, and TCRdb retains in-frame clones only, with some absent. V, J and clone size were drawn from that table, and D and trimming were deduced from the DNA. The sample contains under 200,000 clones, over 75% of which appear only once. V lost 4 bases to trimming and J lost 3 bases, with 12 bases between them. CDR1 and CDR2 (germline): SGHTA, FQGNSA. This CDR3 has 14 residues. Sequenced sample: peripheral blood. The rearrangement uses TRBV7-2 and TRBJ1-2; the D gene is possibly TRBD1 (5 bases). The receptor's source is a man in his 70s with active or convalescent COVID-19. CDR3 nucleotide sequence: TGTGCCAGCAGCTGGAGGGGAGGGTACTATGGCTACACCTTC. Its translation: CASSWRGGYYGYTF.